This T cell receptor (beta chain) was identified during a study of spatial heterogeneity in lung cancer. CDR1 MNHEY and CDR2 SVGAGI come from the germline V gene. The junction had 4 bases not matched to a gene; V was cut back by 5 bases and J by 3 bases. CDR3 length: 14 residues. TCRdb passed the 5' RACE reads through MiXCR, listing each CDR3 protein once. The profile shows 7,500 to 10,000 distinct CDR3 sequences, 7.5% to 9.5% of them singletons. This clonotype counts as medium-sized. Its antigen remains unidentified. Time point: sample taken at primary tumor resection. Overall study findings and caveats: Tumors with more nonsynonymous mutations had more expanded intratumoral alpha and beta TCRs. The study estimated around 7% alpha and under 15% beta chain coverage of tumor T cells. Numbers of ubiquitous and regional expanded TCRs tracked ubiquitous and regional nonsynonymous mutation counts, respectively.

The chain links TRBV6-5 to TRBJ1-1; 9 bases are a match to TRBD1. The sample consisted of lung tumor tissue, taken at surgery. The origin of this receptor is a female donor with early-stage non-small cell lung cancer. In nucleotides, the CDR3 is TGTGCCAGCAGTCCACAGGGGGCGTACACTGAAGCTTTCTTT. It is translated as CASSPQGAYTEAFF.